A selection of T cell receptor beta chains follows, all from one sample in a study of post-analysis software for immune sequencing data. From the PCR reads, TCRdb called clonotypes with MiXCR, one entry per CDR3 protein. The sample includes around 770,000 distinct CDR3 sequences, about 43% of them seen just once. The sample consisted of blood. These receptors all come from a girl aged 10-17 years with multiple sclerosis. The CDR3 runs from the conserved cysteine through the conserved F or W. Each record gives: clone size, J gene, D gene, V gene, CDR3 protein, CDR3 DNA. D genes are given only for firm matches. Only part of the rows carry a size: once, few, many, or a class if the clone is expanded.

once	TRBJ1-2	NA	TRBV7-9	CASSSLGNYGYTF	TGTGCCAGCAGCTCGCTTGGTAACTATGGCTACACCTTC
NA	TRBJ2-7	TRBD2	TRBV18	CASSPPTGRAPGEQYF	TGTGCCAGCTCACCACCGACCGGGAGGGCCCCTGGCGAGCAGTACTTC
NA	TRBJ2-2	NA	TRBV10-3	CATRTGTANTGELFF	TGTGCCACCCGAACCGGGACGGCGAACACCGGGGAGCTGTTTTTT
NA	TRBJ2-7	TRBD2	TRBV29-1	CSADGTSGNSYNEQYF	TGCAGCGCCGACGGGACTAGCGGGAACTCCTACAATGAGCAGTACTTC
NA	TRBJ1-4	NA	TRBV2	CATLPLAPGMTPKEKLFF	TGTGCCACCCTCCCCCTGGCGCCGGGCATGACTCCGAAAGAAAAACTGTTTTTT
few	TRBJ2-5	TRBD2	TRBV7-2	CASSQGLAGSQETQYF	TGTGCCAGCAGCCAGGGACTAGCGGGATCCCAAGAGACCCAGTACTTC
NA	TRBJ2-1	NA	TRBV5-1	CASSLEVGAFNEQFF	TGCGCCAGCAGCTTGGAGGTAGGAGCTTTCAATGAGCAGTTCTTC
once	TRBJ1-5	NA	TRBV25-1	CASSTGRGVNQPQHF	TGTGCCAGCAGCACCGGGAGAGGGGTAAATCAGCCCCAGCATTTT
NA	TRBJ2-1	TRBD2	TRBV7-2	CASSLERGPYNEQFF	TGTGCCAGCAGCCTGGAGCGGGGTCCCTACAATGAGCAGTTCTTC
NA	TRBJ2-1	NA	TRBV5-1	CASSFGSPHNEQFF	TGCGCCAGCAGCTTCGGTAGCCCCCACAATGAGCAGTTCTTC
NA	TRBJ1-2	NA	TRBV7-9	CASSLDLGYYGYTF	TGTGCCAGCAGCTTAGATTTGGGCTACTATGGCTACACCTTC
few	TRBJ2-7	NA	TRBV3-1	CASSQGPGASYEQYF	TGTGCCAGCAGCCAAGGCCCAGGGGCATCCTACGAGCAGTACTTC
few	TRBJ2-7	TRBD2	TRBV10-2	CASIPRGDFHEQYF	TGCGCCAGCATTCCACGGGGGGATTTCCACGAGCAGTACTTC
NA	TRBJ2-3	NA	TRBV27	CASSTLSSTDTQYF	TGTGCCAGCAGTACCCTCTCTAGCACAGATACGCAGTATTTT
NA	TRBJ2-1	TRBD2	TRBV6-5	CASSYRFQGGNNEQFF	TGTGCCAGCAGTTACAGGTTCCAGGGAGGGAACAATGAGCAGTTCTTC
NA	TRBJ2-7	TRBD2	TRBV7-2	CASSLIRGRVVVGEQYF	TGTGCCAGCAGCTTAATCCGCGGGAGGGTAGTTGTGGGCGAGCAGTACTTC
NA	TRBJ1-2	NA	TRBV6-5	CASSSVGGGLYGYTF	TGTGCCAGCAGTTCAGTCGGGGGCGGACTATATGGCTACACCTTC
NA	TRBJ2-1	NA	TRBV2	CASSPEQFF	TGTGCCAGCAGTCCGGAGCAGTTCTTC
NA	TRBJ1-1	TRBD1	TRBV29-1	CSALTGEVTEAFF	TGCAGCGCTTTGACAGGGGAGGTCACCGAAGCTTTCTTT
few	TRBJ1-6	TRBD1	TRBV20-1	CSARGRRRGRRNSPLHF	TGCAGTGCTAGAGGGCGACGCAGGGGGCGGCGGAATTCACCCCTCCACTTT
NA	TRBJ2-3	TRBD2	TRBV29-1	CSVVRRLAGSTDTQYF	TGCAGCGTTGTTAGAAGACTAGCGGGGAGCACAGATACGCAGTATTTT
NA	TRBJ2-7	NA	TRBV6-2/TRBV6-3	CASNRVSYEQYF	TGTGCCAGCAATCGGGTGAGCTACGAGCAGTACTTC
NA	TRBJ2-1	TRBD2	TRBV12-3/TRBV12-4	CASSFGTGTKGYEQFF	TGTGCCAGCAGTTTCGGGACCGGGACTAAAGGTTACGAGCAGTTCTTC
NA	TRBJ1-5	NA	TRBV5-5	CASSFGAADLNQPQHF	TGTGCCAGCAGCTTCGGGGCAGCGGACCTCAATCAGCCCCAGCATTTT
NA	TRBJ2-7	NA	TRBV12-3/TRBV12-4	CASGPWGLLGEHNEQYF	TGTGCCAGCGGGCCGTGGGGGCTGCTGGGGGAACACAATGAGCAGTACTTC
NA	TRBJ1-5	NA	TRBV15	CATSIGSNQPQHF	TGTGCCACCAGCATAGGCAGCAATCAGCCCCAGCATTTT
few	TRBJ2-1	NA	TRBV12-3/TRBV12-4	CASSFLNNEQFF	TGTGCCAGCAGTTTCCTAAACAATGAGCAGTTCTTC
many	TRBJ1-1	NA	TRBV20-1	CSASPENTEAFF	TGCAGTGCTAGCCCAGAGAACACTGAAGCTTTCTTT
NA	TRBJ2-7	NA	TRBV7-9	CASSRYDEQYF	TGTGCCAGCAGCCGATACGACGAGCAGTACTTC
NA	TRBJ1-2	TRBD1	TRBV7-9	CASSLPRTGGGGYTF	TGTGCCAGCAGCTTACCCCGGACAGGGGGTGGCGGCTACACCTTC
NA	TRBJ1-2	NA	TRBV4-1	CASSQEGSQPFNYGYTF	TGCGCCAGCAGCCAAGAAGGGAGTCAGCCATTTAACTATGGCTACACCTTC
once	TRBJ2-4	NA	TRBV7-2	CASSPRGRGGQYF	TGTGCCAGCAGCCCCCGTGGGAGGGGGGGTCAGTACTTC
NA	TRBJ1-2	NA	TRBV25-1	CASSPRWQYGYTF	TGTGCCAGCAGTCCCCGGTGGCAGTATGGCTACACCTTC
NA	TRBJ2-3	TRBD1	TRBV6-1	CASMTGGYRSPRTDTQYF	TGTGCCAGCATGACAGGGGGGTACCGGAGCCCTCGCACAGATACGCAGTATTTT
NA	TRBJ2-1	TRBD2	TRBV20-1	CSASPLAGAYNEQFF	TGCAGTGCTAGCCCACTAGCGGGTGCCTACAATGAGCAGTTCTTC
NA	TRBJ2-3	NA	TRBV4-1	CASSLPGGHDTQYF	TGCGCCAGCAGCCTCCCTGGTGGACACGATACGCAGTATTTT
NA	TRBJ2-4	TRBD2	TRBV4-2	CASSQKGLADTKNIQYF	TGTGCCAGCAGCCAGAAGGGACTAGCGGATACCAAAAACATTCAGTACTTC